This T cell receptor beta chain was identified in a study of blood T cells in healthy people across ages. A second PCR, run for roughly 7 to 12 cycles, used a sample-barcoded 5' primer plus a J-beta primer mix. A template-switch adaptor that had 12 random nucleotides put a tag on each cDNA molecule. One entry per CDR3 protein, called by TCRdb with MiXCR from the 5' RACE reads. The sample carries roughly 730,000 distinct CDR3 sequences, around three fifths recorded once. V lost 2 bases, J lost 10 bases, and 9 bases lay in between. CDR3 size: 11 residues. Study conclusions and caveats: Estimates drawn from one million T cells were deemed to understate diversity. Higher diversity, along with more naive CD4+ cells, distinguished long-lived donors from aged donors.

Points on this clonotype: The antigen remains unidentified.

The V gene is TRBV12-3 or TRBV12-4, the J gene TRBJ2-7, with no clear D. The sample consisted of blood. The sequence came from a man aged 40-49 years in good health. CDR3 DNA sequence: TGTGCCAGCAGTTTAACCAGAGTACAGTACTTC. It yields the protein CASSLTRVQYF.